This T cell receptor (beta chain) was observed in a study of Graves' ophthalmopathy and Graves' hyperthyroidism. Study findings and constraints: Thyroid clonotypes that were expanded above 0.001 frequency mostly also appeared in blood.

Germline lookup yields CDR1 DFQATT and CDR2 SNEGSKA (reference sequence). CDR3 size: 14 residues. J was trimmed by 3 bases and V by 3 bases; bases with no gene match: 8. The authors amplified TCR beta CDR3 regions, and they did so from RNA transcripts for repertoire sequencing. The library came from an HTBI-primed first-round RT-PCR and a second-round multiplex PCR. TCRdb recomputed calls from the multiplex PCR reads with MiXCR, one row per CDR3 protein. The sample includes hundreds of thousands of distinct CDR3 sequences, roughly 21% of them seen just once. This clonotype was picked up many times. Its antigen is not known. If no ophthalmopathy appeared within 18 months of follow-up, hyperthyroidism was termed stable.

The specimen was peripheral blood. The rearrangement links TRBV20-1 to TRBJ2-7; 7 bases align to TRBD1. The TCR originated in a woman younger than 35 with stable Graves' hyperthyroidism. This CDR3 reads CSASVRTGYYEQYF. CDR3 sequence (DNA): TGCAGTGCTAGTGTTAGGACAGGCTACTACGAGCAGTACTTC.